The 15 T cell receptor beta chains below were found in one sample sequenced in a study of blood T cell repertoires in COVID-19 (dated by TCRdb to about 2020). Library preparation used the immunoSEQ multiplex PCR assay. This is the immuneACCESS table as TCRdb keeps it, with only in-frame sequences that have V and J called. A part of the clones is gone; compared with another copy, unresolved V genes explain less than half, and the rest is unexplained. The sample table contains approximately 98,000 clones; only one count was recorded for roughly 80% of them. The ten biggest clones cover over 8.5% of the sample. The sample was peripheral blood. These receptors all stem from a woman of 80 years or more with acute or convalescent COVID-19.

This clone appeared a single time. The rearrangement uses TRBV5-1 and TRBJ1-1; D may be TRBD1 (6 bases). Germline V lookup: CDR1 SGHRS, CDR2 YFSETQ. The CDR3 has 14 residues. V shed 0 bases and J shed 4 bases, with 10 bases lying between them. The CDR3 sequence is CASSLDGGATEAFF. The CDR3 region has the DNA TGCGCCAGCAGCTTGGACGGGGGGGCCACTGAAGCTTTCTTT.

This clone has more than one count but fewer than ten. V and J are TRBV27 and TRBJ2-1; D is undetermined. Germline V gene data show CDR1 as MNHEY and CDR2 as SMNVEV (reference sequence). The CDR3 runs 17 residues. V lost 7 bases, J lost 6 bases, and 25 bases lay in between. The chain's CDR3 is CASTPQAHWAHFNEQFF. The CDR3 coding sequence is TGTGCCAGCACTCCCCAGGCCCACTGGGCTCATTTCAATGAGCAGTTCTTC.

The chain combines TRBV7-6 with TRBJ2-5; 8 bases agree with TRBD2. The germline CDR1 and CDR2 sequences are SGHVS and FNYEAQ. CDR3 length: 16 residues. Trimming took 4 bases from V and 3 from J; bases not matched to a gene: 10. The CDR3 protein is CASSSRGSGAEETQYF. CDR3 DNA sequence: TGTGCCAGCAGCTCAAGGGGTAGCGGGGCTGAAGAGACCCAGTACTTC. Full variable domain (outside the CDR3, taken from reference TRBV7-6 and TRBJ2-5): GAGVSQSPRYKVTKRGQDVALRCDPISGHVSLYWYRQALGQGPEFLTYFNYEAQQDKSGLPNDRFSAERPEGSISTLTIQRTEQRDSAMYRCASSSRGSGAEETQYFGPGTRLLVL.

This clone was counted only a few times. The chain employs TRBV27 and TRBJ2-7; 9 nucleotides align to TRBD2. The J segment lost 3 bases and the V segment lost 6 bases, leaving 9 bases of the junction unmatched. This CDR3 has 15 amino acids. Germline V lookup: CDR1 MNHEY, CDR2 SMNVEV (reference sequence). Here the CDR3 DNA reads TGTGCCAGCAGAGGGGCGGGGGGGCAAATCTACGAGCAGTACTTC. Translation: CASRGAGGQIYEQYF.

The chain joins TRBV6-5 to TRBJ2-3; 9 bases are a match to TRBD2. This CDR3 contains 14 residues. Trimming cost V 6 bases and J 5 bases; bases outside gene matches: 6. Germline CDR1 is MNHEY and CDR2 is SVGAGI. The CDR3 DNA is TGTGCCAGCAGCCCCAGACTAGCGGAAGATACGCAGTATTTT. It translates to CASSPRLAEDTQYF.

This clone was detected once. V and J are TRBV27 and TRBJ2-5, with 13 bases aligning to TRBD2. CDR1 is MNHEY and CDR2 is SMNVEV in the germline V gene (reference sequence). V shed 6 bases, J shed 4 bases, and the junction held 2 bases outside the gene matches. The CDR3 covers 14 residues. CDR3 in DNA: TGTGCCAGCAGGCGACTAGCGGGGGGAGAGACCCAGTACTTC. It translates to CASRRLAGGETQYF.

The chain recombines TRBV7-2 with TRBJ2-1, with 10 bases matching TRBD2. The CDR3 consists of 17 residues. Trimming cost V 3 bases and J 7 bases; bases outside gene matches: 12. Per germline, CDR1 SGHTA and CDR2 FQGNSA. The CDR3 DNA reads as TGTGCCAGCAGCTTGACAGCGGGGGGGCTGTTGTTGAATGAGCAGTTCTTC. Translation: CASSLTAGGLLLNEQFF. Full variable domain (rest looked up from reference TRBV7-2 and TRBJ2-1): GAGVSQSPSNKVTEKGKDVELRCDPISGHTALYWYRQSLGQGLEFLIYFQGNSAPDKSGLPSDRFSAERTGGSVSTLTIQRTQQEDSAVYLCASSLTAGGLLLNEQFFGPGTRLTVL.

This sequence joins TRBV19 and TRBJ2-3, with 8 bases fitting TRBD2. V was pared by 7 bases and J by 0 bases, with 9 bases of the junction left unmatched. The germline gives CDR1 LNHDA, CDR2 SQIVND (reference sequence). There are 16 residues in the CDR3. Here the CDR3 reads CASKERSGGSTDTQYF. The DNA for the CDR3 is TGTGCCAGTAAAGAAAGGAGCGGGGGAAGCACAGATACGCAGTATTTT.

This clone came up once. The rearrangement uses TRBV15 and TRBJ2-3, with D uncertain. The CDR3 is 13 amino acids. Germline lookup yields CDR1 LNHNV and CDR2 YYDKDF (reference sequence). V lost 4 bases, J lost 6 bases, and 11 bases lay in between. CDR3 sequence reads: CATSTRSVDTQYF. In DNA form, the CDR3 reads TGTGCCACCAGCACCCGGTCGGTGGATACGCAGTATTTT. Full variable domain (outside the CDR3, taken from reference TRBV15 and TRBJ2-3): DAMVIQNPRYQVTQFGKPVTLSCSQTLNHNVMYWYQQKSSQAPKLLFHYYDKDFNNEADTPDNFQSRRPNTSFCFLDIRSPGLGDTAMYLCATSTRSVDTQYFGPGTRLTVL.

CDR3 bases: TGCGCCAGCAGCCAAGACAAAGCCCTTGGGCTTGGCTATGGCTACACCTTC. Translation gives CASSQDKALGLGYGYTF. The J gene is TRBJ1-2, the V gene TRBV5-1; no reliable D call. Germline loops: CDR1 SGHRS, CDR2 YFSETQ. The germline V and J ends were trimmed by 4 bases and 4 bases, with 23 bases remaining between them. This CDR3 contains 17 residues.

The chain couples TRBV30 to TRBJ1-6, with TRBD1 identical over 7 bases. The CDR3 is 16 residues long. Losses at the gene ends were 3 bases for V and 10 bases for J; bases not matched to a gene: 15. The germline CDR1 and CDR2 sequences are GTSNPN and SVGIG (reference sequence). The CDR3, as DNA: TGTGCCTGGAGGCGGAAGGGGGCGCAGGGTCCCTCACCCCTCCACTTT. This sequence encodes CAWRRKGAQGPSPLHF.

The gene calls are TRBV9 and TRBJ1-3; possible D gene TRBD1, 6 bases. The germline V gene encodes CDR1 SGDLS and CDR2 YYNGEE. V dropped 4 bases and J dropped 3 bases, with 17 bases sitting between them. The CDR3 has 16 residues. CDR3: CASSPRAQGYGNTIYF. CDR3 sequence (DNA): TGTGCCAGCAGCCCGCGAGCCCAGGGGTATGGAAACACCATATATTTT.

The gene calls are TRBV27 and TRBJ1-6, with 9 bases identical to TRBD1. This CDR3 contains 16 residues. The V gene's germline CDR1 is MNHEY and CDR2 SMNVEV (reference sequence). V lost 6 bases, J lost 4 bases, and 7 bases stayed unmatched. In DNA, the CDR3 is TGTGCCAGCAGCAGAGAGACAGGGGGATATAATTCACCCCTCCACTTT. Translated: CASSRETGGYNSPLHF.

The chain recombines TRBV5-4 with TRBJ2-1, with D unresolved. Trimming shortened V by 1 base and J by 7 bases, and 9 bases separated the two germline ends. The CDR3 covers 13 residues. CDR1 and CDR2 (germline): SGHNT, YYREEE (reference sequence). CDR3 loop: CASSLSSQNEQFF. Here the CDR3 DNA reads TGTGCCAGCAGCTTGTCGTCACAGAATGAGCAGTTCTTC.

The chain couples TRBV6-5 to TRBJ2-5, with D perhaps TRBD1 (5 bases). The CDR3 covers 13 residues. Germline V gene lookup returns CDR1 MNHEY and CDR2 SVGAGI. Trimming removed 6 bases at V and 9 bases at J, with 17 bases between. This CDR3 reads CASSTGGVRAQYF. The CDR3 DNA follows: TGTGCCAGCAGCACAGGCGGCGTCCGGGCCCAGTACTTC.